This TCR beta chain derives from a study of blood T cell repertoires in COVID-19. About the research overall: Some COVID-19 samples were acute and others convalescent; all came from the United States, Italy and Spain.

Original handling: It was from reference gene primer amplification that nucleated cell counts were estimated. Sequenced by immunoSEQ multiplex PCR; TCRdb stores in-frame clones only, minus some. V and J calls and clone size are copied from that table; D and trimming were computed from the DNA. Counted here are 80,000 or so clones, more than 80% occurring once; the ten biggest clones make up 15% to 19%. Germline V gene sequence: CDR1 SGHTA, CDR2 FQGNSA. V lost 1 base, J lost 7 bases, and 19 bases lay in between. CDR3 length: 16 amino acids. The sequenced sample consisted of peripheral blood. The V gene is TRBV7-2, the J gene TRBJ1-2; D is ambiguous. This TCR was recovered from a woman of 80 years or more with acute or convalescent COVID-19. The CDR3 DNA reads TGTGCCAGCAGCTTAGGAGCAGGCCCAAGTGTTGGTGGCTACACCTTC. It specifies CASSLGAGPSVGGYTF.